The 14 T cell receptor beta chains below all came from one sample that was sequenced in a study of shared clonotypes between healthy human individuals. Clones were read by immunoSEQ multiplex PCR, and TCRdb kept only the in-frame ones, dropping some. The sample lists about 2.5 million clones; approximately 90% were seen once. Sequences were obtained from naive CD4+ T cells from PBMCs. Subset of the sample: CD45RA+ positively selected. Receptor source: a man younger than 35 in good health. Some clones in this sample may be carry-over from other donors' samples.

Only one count was recorded for this clone. The genes are TRBV7-3 and TRBJ2-1; maybe TRBD2 (5 bases). Germline CDR1 reads SGHTA; CDR2 reads FQGTGA. Trimming removed 3 bases at V and 1 base at J, with 10 bases between. The CDR3 spans 15 residues. The CDR3 DNA is TGTGCCAGCAGCTTTACGACGGGATCCTACAATGAGCAGTTCTTC. Residues: CASSFTTGSYNEQFF.

The rearrangement joins TRBV7-9 to TRBJ2-7, with no clear D. V was cut by 0 bases and J by 2 bases, with 14 bases left in between. CDR1 is SEHNR, CDR2 FQNEAQ, per germline (reference sequence). CDR3 length: 16 residues. CDR3 residues: CASSLAKGKPAYEQYF. CDR3 DNA sequence: TGTGCCAGCAGCTTAGCGAAAGGAAAGCCCGCCTACGAGCAGTACTTC.

The chain joins TRBV30 to TRBJ1-2, with a weak D call TRBD1 (5 bases). This CDR3 is built from 13 residues. The V gene's germline CDR1 is GTSNPN and CDR2 SVGIG (reference sequence). V gave up 2 bases and J gave up 8 bases, with 15 bases separating them. The CDR3 bases are TGTGCCTGGAGTCCCCTGGCAGGGACCGGCTACACCTTC. Protein product: CAWSPLAGTGYTF.

The chain links TRBV25-1 to TRBJ2-7; D ambiguous. CDR1 is MGHDK and CDR2 is SYGVNS in the germline V gene. The CDR3 contains 15 residues. V was trimmed by 2 bases and J by 0 bases, leaving 11 bases between them. The CDR3 sequence is CASSEGIGSSYEQYF. The CDR3 nucleotides read TGTGCCAGCAGTGAAGGAATAGGTAGCTCCTACGAGCAGTACTTC.

The rearrangement uses TRBV5-5 and TRBJ2-1; D remains unclear. The CDR3 has 13 amino acids. The ends were cut back, 0 bases at V and 9 bases at J, with 10 bases in the middle. Germline CDR1 reads SGHKS; CDR2 reads YYEKEE (reference sequence). The CDR3 nucleotides read TGTGCCAGCAGCTTGGGCATCCCGGCTGAGCAGTTCTTC. This sequence encodes CASSLGIPAEQFF.

The J gene is TRBJ1-5, the V gene TRBV7-2; D not resolved. V gave up 5 bases and J gave up 0 bases, with 11 bases separating them. The CDR3 covers 15 residues. The germline V gene has CDR1 SGHTA and CDR2 FQGNSA. The CDR3 region is CASSLKRDSNQPQHF. CDR3 bases: TGTGCCAGCAGCCTCAAACGGGATAGCAATCAGCCCCAGCATTTT.

The rearrangement uses TRBV6-4 and TRBJ2-3, with 9 bases matching TRBD1. There are 15 residues in the CDR3. Per germline, CDR1 MRHNA and CDR2 SNTAGT. V trimming: 6 bases; J trimming: 1 base; junction bases outside the gene matches: 5. CDR3 amino acids: CASSLTGGGTDTQYF. For the CDR3, the DNA is TGTGCCAGCAGCCTGACAGGGGGGGGCACAGATACGCAGTATTTT.

V and J are TRBV2 and TRBJ1-1; D gene uncertain. Trimming cost V 3 bases and J 4 bases, with 12 bases left between them. The CDR3 sequence is 14 residues long. Germline loops: CDR1 SNHLY, CDR2 FYNNEI. CDR3 coding DNA: TGTGCCAGCAGTGACCCGGGTTTGGGCACTGAAGCTTTCTTT. Translating it yields CASSDPGLGTEAFF.

V usage is TRBV10-1 and J usage is TRBJ2-7; tentatively, D is TRBD1 or TRBD2 (5 bases each). The CDR3 length is 13 residues. The germline gives CDR1 WNHNN, CDR2 SYGVQD (reference sequence). V dropped 9 bases and J dropped 5 bases, with 17 bases sitting between them. CDR3 protein: CARGREQAHEQYF. The DNA of the CDR3 is TGCGCCAGGGGACGGGAACAGGCCCACGAGCAGTACTTC.

A remark on this clone: This CDR3 is also generated by other DNA sequences in the sample. This chain joins TRBV19 and TRBJ2-1; D gene unclear. The CDR3 extends over 13 amino acids. Germline CDR1 reads LNHDA; CDR2 reads SQIVND (reference sequence). V gave up 3 bases and J gave up 2 bases, with 5 bases separating them. Written as DNA, the CDR3 is TGTGCCAGTAGTATGGGGACCTACAATGAGCAGTTCTTC. Translation: CASSMGTYNEQFF.

With regard to this clone: The same CDR3 also results from other DNA sequences found in this sample. The chain couples TRBV18 to TRBJ2-7; 10 positions match TRBD1. V shed 0 bases, J shed 1 base, and the junction held 0 bases outside the gene matches. The CDR3 contains 15 residues. The germline V gene has CDR1 KGHSH and CDR2 LQKENI. The CDR3 DNA is TGTGCCAGCTCACCACCGGGACAGGGGTCCTACGAGCAGTACTTC. It translates to CASSPPGQGSYEQYF. Variable domain in full (rest from reference TRBV18 and TRBJ2-7): NAGVMQNPRHLVRRRGQEARLRCSPMKGHSHVYWYRQLPEEGLKFMVYLQKENIIDESGMPKERFSAEFPKEGPSILRIQQVVRGDSAAYFCASSPPGQGSYEQYFGPGTRLTVT.

Turning to this clone: Relative to the germline gene, one junction end is altered; a read error may explain this. V gene TRBV10-3 combines with J gene TRBJ1-1; D perhaps matches TRBD1 (6 bases). The germline CDR1 and CDR2 sequences are ENHRY and SYGVKD. The CDR3 is 14 amino acids. The CDR3 DNA reads TGTGTCATCAGGGCCTCAGGGGCGCGGACTGAAGCTTTCTTT. Translation gives CVIRASGARTEAFF.

Worth noting for this clone: In the same sample, other DNA sequences code for this CDR3. The J gene is TRBJ2-7, the V gene TRBV10-3, with D hard to call. V gave up 4 bases and J gave up 3 bases, with 4 bases separating them. CDR3 size: 11 residues. The germline CDR1 and CDR2 sequences are ENHRY and SYGVKD. CDR3: CAISAGYEQYF. The CDR3 DNA reads TGTGCCATCAGTGCGGGCTACGAGCAGTACTTC.

V gene TRBV25-1 combines with J gene TRBJ2-7; TRBD1 is a possible D gene (6 bases). V gave up 9 bases and J gave up 0 bases, with 18 bases separating them. CDR3 length: 15 residues. Germline CDR1 is MGHDK and CDR2 is SYGVNS. As DNA, the CDR3 is TGTGCCAGTCGCCTGGGGGCTACCCTCTCCTACGAGCAGTACTTC. Translation gives CASRLGATLSYEQYF.